These T cell receptor beta chains were read from a single sample in a study of T cells in Graves' hyperthyroidism and ophthalmopathy. TCRdb used MiXCR to reprocess the multiplex PCR reads, holding one entry per CDR3 protein. Of just over 550,000 distinct CDR3 sequences listed, about half are singletons. Sequencing was performed on peripheral blood or thyroid tissue (not recorded which). The source is a woman aged 18-35 years with Graves' hyperthyroidism. The CDR3 runs from the conserved cysteine through the conserved F or W. Each record gives: J gene, D gene, V gene, clone size, CDR3 protein, CDR3 DNA. The D gene is left open where the match is weak. Size tells how often a clone was seen (once, few, many) or the class of an expanded clone, and some rows leave it out.

TRBJ1-2 TRBD1 TRBV11-2 once CASSYTGTAYGYTF TGTGCCAGCAGCTACACCGGGACAGCTTATGGCTACACCTTC
TRBJ2-5 . TRBV12-3/TRBV12-4 few CASSLLQDGETQYF TGTGCCAGCAGTTTATTACAGGACGGGGAGACCCAGTACTTC
TRBJ1-3 . TRBV20-1 few CSARDAVNTIYF TGCAGTGCTAGGGACGCGGTAAACACCATATATTTT
TRBJ1-6 . TRBV15 . CATSRGAGARSPLHF TGTGCCACCAGCAGAGGGGCAGGGGCTAGGTCACCCCTCCACTTT
TRBJ1-2 TRBD1 TRBV2 many CASRATGGTNYGYTF TGTGCCAGCAGGGCGACAGGGGGTACGAACTATGGCTACACCTTC
TRBJ2-7 TRBD1 TRBV7-2 . CASSRAGTGDYEQYF TGTGCCAGCAGCCGTGCCGGGACAGGGGACTACGAGCAGTACTTC
TRBJ2-7 TRBD2 TRBV7-3 once CASSSPGAGRARDEQYF TGTGCCAGCAGCTCCCCGGGAGCCGGGAGGGCCAGGGACGAGCAGTACTTC
TRBJ1-2 TRBD1 TRBV4-1 . CASSQDRDRGYYGYTF TGCGCCAGCAGCCAGGATCGCGACAGGGGCTACTATGGCTACACCTTC
TRBJ1-3 . TRBV29-1 few CSVDYSSQGSSGNTIYF TGCAGCGTTGATTACTCCTCGCAGGGGTCGTCTGGAAACACCATATATTTT
TRBJ1-2 TRBD1 TRBV2 . CASSTTGGSGYTF TGTGCCAGCAGTACCACAGGGGGCAGTGGCTACACCTTC
TRBJ2-5 TRBD2 TRBV2 . CASSHTSGRAQETQYF TGTGCCAGCAGTCACACTAGCGGGAGGGCACAAGAGACCCAGTACTTC
TRBJ1-6 . TRBV6-5 . CASSYSSGVFSPLHF TGTGCCAGCAGTTACTCGTCAGGGGTCTTTTCACCCCTCCACTTT
TRBJ2-7 . TRBV20-1 . CSACSDSAEQYF TGCAGTGCTTGTTCCGACAGTGCCGAGCAGTACTTC